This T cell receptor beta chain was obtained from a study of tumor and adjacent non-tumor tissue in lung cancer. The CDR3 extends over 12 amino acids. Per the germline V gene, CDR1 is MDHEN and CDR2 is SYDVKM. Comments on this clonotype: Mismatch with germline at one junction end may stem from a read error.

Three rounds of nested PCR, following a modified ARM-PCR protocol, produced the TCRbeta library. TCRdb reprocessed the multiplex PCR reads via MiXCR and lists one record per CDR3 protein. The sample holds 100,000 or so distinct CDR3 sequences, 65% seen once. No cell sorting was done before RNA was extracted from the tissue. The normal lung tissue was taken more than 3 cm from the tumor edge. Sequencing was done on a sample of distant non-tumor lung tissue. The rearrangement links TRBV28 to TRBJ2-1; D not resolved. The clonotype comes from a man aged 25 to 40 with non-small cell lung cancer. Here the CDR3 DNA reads TGTGCCAGTAGTTTTGGGATGAATGAGCAGTTCTTC. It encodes CASSFGMNEQFF.